This T cell receptor beta chain appears in the sequencing data of a study of cytomegalovirus exposure and HLA in healthy donors. Note on this clone: Its cognate antigen is unknown.

General observations from the study: Associated with HLA alleles at 0.05 false discovery rate in a later analysis were about 17,000 TCR beta sequences.

Germline loops: CDR1 ENHRY, CDR2 SYGVKD. V was clipped by 0 bases and J by 10 bases, with 13 bases between them. This CDR3 has 15 amino acids. The PCR used 60 Vbeta and 13 Jbeta primers. Authors' data handling: As a later analysis found, there were 82 million or so unique TCR beta chains, of which 8.5 million to 14 million were shared. The protocol was immunoSEQ multiplex PCR, while the TCRdb copy is restricted to in-frame clones and leaves out a portion. V and J calls and clone size are as listed in that table; D and trimming were resolved from the DNA. The sample has 95,000 to 100,000 clones, 65% to 80% seen once; the top ten hold more than 6%.

The V and J genes are TRBV10-3 and TRBJ1-6; possibly TRBD1 for D (5 bases). The sample was PBMCs. The receptor's source is a man in his forties or fifties in good health and CMV-seropositive. The CDR3 DNA reads as TGTGCCATCAGTGAGTCGGGGGGTGGAGGGTCACCCCTCCACTTT. Its translation is CAISESGGGGSPLHF.